These T cell receptor beta chains were read from a single sample in a study of shared clonotypes between healthy human individuals. Measured with immunoSEQ multiplex PCR; TCRdb has only the in-frame clones, and not every one. Here the sample spans over 1.5 million clones, about 98% being singletons. The sample taken for sequencing was naive CD4+ T cells sorted from blood. These receptors all stem from a man aged 25-45 years in good health. Both conserved end residues are part of each CDR3. Each record gives: V gene, CDR3 protein.

TRBV15	CATSSSGFSNTDTQYF
TRBV2	CASSPGGKLFF
TRBV4-3	CASSQEASGRAIRPSYEQYF
TRBV4-2	CASSQDKTSGRVQFF
TRBV9	CASSVAVRNTEAFF
TRBV7-9	CASSSQAPAPLGTDTQYF
TRBV5-1	CASSLEGGRLGEQFF
TRBV5-4	CASSLVGRGYTF
TRBV10-3	CATSTVGTYTDTQYF
TRBV19	CASRGQGTYNEQFF
TRBV6-1	CASIQGTGGIPFQHF
TRBV30	CAWSVRQTNYGYTF
TRBV5-1	CASSLHRTSTDTQYF
TRBV28	CASNWDRGLQPQHF
TRBV5-6	CASSSSLYRGQPQHF
TRBV5-8	CASSLETVSGNTIYF
TRBV18	CASSRSGAGENIQYF
TRBV5-1	CASSSSGADRVDTEAFF
TRBV7-6	CASSLSGGETQYF
TRBV6-6	CASSGNQPQHF
TRBV4-1	CASSQGPREITDTQYF
TRBV5-1	CASSLAETDTQYF
TRBV14	CASSPTGSLDTQYF
TRBV10-1	CASSEGVEQFF
TRBV5-6	CASSLGGLDTQYF
TRBV5-4	CASSSQAWVPEAFF
TRBV5-1	CASSLVQSRMNTEAFF
TRBV14	CASSQAAYEQYF
TRBV6-5	CASSTQGHRNYGYTF
TRBV9	CASSVRAGGPSGELFF
TRBV11-2	CASSLGALYNEQFF
TRBV27	CAITQDRDEKLFF
TRBV7-2	CASSLAGRGSYEQYF
TRBV9	CASSVDEGETQYF
TRBV28	CASSSLGSGGYEQYF
TRBV27	CASSLGDGRNTDTQYF
TRBV7-9	CASSLAPPGDYTDTQYF
TRBV5-5	CASSLNSYNEQFF
TRBV29-1	CSVGRENGYTF
TRBV10-3	CAISEIEYEQYF
TRBV11-2	CASRLKGTQYF
TRBV11-3	CASSPGGPGRRTNTGELFF
TRBV30	CAWSGRLDQPQHF
TRBV18	CASSLRTGGGWNTEAFF
TRBV5-4	CASSLDRYEAFF
TRBV6-1	CASSETPLAGEPKTGELFF